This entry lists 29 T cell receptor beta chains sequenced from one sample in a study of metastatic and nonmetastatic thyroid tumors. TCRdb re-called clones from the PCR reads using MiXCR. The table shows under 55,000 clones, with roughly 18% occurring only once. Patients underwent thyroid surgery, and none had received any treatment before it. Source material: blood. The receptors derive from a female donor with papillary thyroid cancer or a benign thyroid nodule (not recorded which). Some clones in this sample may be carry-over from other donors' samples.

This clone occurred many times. This CDR3 reads CASSPGQTSTDTQYF. The DNA of the CDR3 is TGTGCCAGTAGTCCAGGACAGACTAGCACAGATACGCAGTATTTT. The chain is built from TRBV19 and TRBJ2-3; maybe TRBD1 (6 bases). The CDR3 spans 15 residues. Germline V lookup: CDR1 LNHDA, CDR2 SQIVND (reference sequence). Trimming removed 5 bases from V and 0 bases from J, with 12 bases in between. Full variable domain (outside the CDR3, taken from reference TRBV19 and TRBJ2-3): DGGITQSPKYLFRKEGQNVTLSCEQNLNHDAMYWYRQDPGQGLRLIYYSQIVNDFQKGDIAEGYSVSREKKESFPLTVTSAQKNPTAFYLCASSPGQTSTDTQYFGPGTRLTVL.

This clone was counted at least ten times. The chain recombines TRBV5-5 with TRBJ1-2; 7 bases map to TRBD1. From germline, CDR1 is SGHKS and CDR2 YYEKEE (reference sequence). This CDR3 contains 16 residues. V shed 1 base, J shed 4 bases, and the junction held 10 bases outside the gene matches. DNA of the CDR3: TGTGCCAGCAGCTTGCTGTGGGACAGTTCTCTCTATGGCTACACCTTC. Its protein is CASSLLWDSSLYGYTF.

CDR3 sequence reads: CASSLSKGSEKLFF. The CDR3 DNA is TGTGCCAGCAGTTTGTCCAAAGGGAGTGAAAAACTGTTTTTT. The gene calls are TRBV12-3 or TRBV12-4 and TRBJ1-4; D is uncertain. Trimming cost V 3 bases and J 7 bases, with 12 bases left between them. This CDR3 has 14 residues.

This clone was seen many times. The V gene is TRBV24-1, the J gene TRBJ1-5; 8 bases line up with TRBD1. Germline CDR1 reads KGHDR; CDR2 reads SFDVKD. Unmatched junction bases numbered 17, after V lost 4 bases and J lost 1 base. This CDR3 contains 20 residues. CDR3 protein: CATSDPSGRRQGRSNQPQHF. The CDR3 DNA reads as TGTGCCACCAGTGACCCCAGTGGGCGGAGACAGGGGCGAAGCAATCAGCCCCAGCATTTT.

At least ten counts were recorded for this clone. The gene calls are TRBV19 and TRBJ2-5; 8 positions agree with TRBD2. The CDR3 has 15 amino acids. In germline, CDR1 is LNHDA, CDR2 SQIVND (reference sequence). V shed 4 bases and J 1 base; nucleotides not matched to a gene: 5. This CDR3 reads CASSSSGMCQETQYF. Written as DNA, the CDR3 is TGTGCCAGTAGTAGTAGCGGGATGTGCCAAGAGACCCAGTACTTC.

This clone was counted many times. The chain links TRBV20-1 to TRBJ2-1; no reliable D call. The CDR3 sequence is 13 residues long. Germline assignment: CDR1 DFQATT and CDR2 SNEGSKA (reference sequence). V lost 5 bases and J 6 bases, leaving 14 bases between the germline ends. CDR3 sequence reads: CSAYKGLLNEQFF. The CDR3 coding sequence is TGCAGTGCTTACAAGGGCCTGCTCAATGAGCAGTTCTTC.

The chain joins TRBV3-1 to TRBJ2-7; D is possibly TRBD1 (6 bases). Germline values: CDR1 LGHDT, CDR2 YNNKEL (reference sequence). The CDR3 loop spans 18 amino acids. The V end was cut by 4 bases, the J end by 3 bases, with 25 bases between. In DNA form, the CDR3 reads TGTGCCAGCAGCCGAGAGCGCCTCGATAGGGGGTCAAACTACGAGCAGTACTTC. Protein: CASSRERLDRGSNYEQYF.

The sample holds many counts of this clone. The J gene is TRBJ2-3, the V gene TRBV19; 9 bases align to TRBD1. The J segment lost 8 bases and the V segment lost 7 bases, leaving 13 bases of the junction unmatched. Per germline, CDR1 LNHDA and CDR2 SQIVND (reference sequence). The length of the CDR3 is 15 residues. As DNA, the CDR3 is TGTGCCAGTAACCCGCCGGGACAGGGAAAGGGTACGCAGTATTTT. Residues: CASNPPGQGKGTQYF.

In DNA, the CDR3 is TGTGCCAGCAGTTCCAGGTTTATCACTGAAGCTTTCTTT. Protein: CASSSRFITEAFF. This rearrangement joins TRBV27 to TRBJ1-1; no clear D. CDR3 length equals 13 residues. The V end lost 4 bases, the J end lost 4 bases, and 10 bases lay between the germline ends. CDR1 MNHEY and CDR2 SMNVEV come from the germline V gene (reference sequence).

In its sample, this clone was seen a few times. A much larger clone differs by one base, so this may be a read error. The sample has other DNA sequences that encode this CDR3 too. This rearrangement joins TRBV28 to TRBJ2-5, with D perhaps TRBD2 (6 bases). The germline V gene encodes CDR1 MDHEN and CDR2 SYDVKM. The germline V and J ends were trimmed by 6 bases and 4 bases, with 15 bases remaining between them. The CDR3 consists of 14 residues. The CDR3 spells CASSLGGNRETQYF. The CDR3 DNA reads TGTGCCAGCAGCCTAGGCGGGAACCGAGAGACCCAGTACTTC.

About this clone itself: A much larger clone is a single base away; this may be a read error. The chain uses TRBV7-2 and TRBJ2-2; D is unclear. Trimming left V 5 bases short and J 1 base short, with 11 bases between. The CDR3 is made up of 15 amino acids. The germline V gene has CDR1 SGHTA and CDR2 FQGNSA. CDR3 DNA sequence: TGTGCCAGCAGCCGAGCACTTCAGAACACCGGGGAGCTGTTTTTT. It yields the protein CASSRALQNTGELFF.

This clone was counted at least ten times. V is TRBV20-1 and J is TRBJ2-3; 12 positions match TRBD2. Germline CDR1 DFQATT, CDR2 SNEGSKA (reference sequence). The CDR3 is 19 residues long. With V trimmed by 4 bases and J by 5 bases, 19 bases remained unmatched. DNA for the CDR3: TGCAGTGCTACTCGTGGGTCGAACCTAGCGGGAGGGCCTCAAGATACGCAGTATTTT. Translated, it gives CSATRGSNLAGGPQDTQYF.

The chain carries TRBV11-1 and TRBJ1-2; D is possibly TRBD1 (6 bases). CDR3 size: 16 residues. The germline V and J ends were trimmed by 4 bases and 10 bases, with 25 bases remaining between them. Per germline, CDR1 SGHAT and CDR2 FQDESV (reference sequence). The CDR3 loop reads CASSSTGHPQRSFYTF. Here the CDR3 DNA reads TGTGCCAGCAGCTCGACGGGACACCCCCAACGATCCTTCTACACCTTC.

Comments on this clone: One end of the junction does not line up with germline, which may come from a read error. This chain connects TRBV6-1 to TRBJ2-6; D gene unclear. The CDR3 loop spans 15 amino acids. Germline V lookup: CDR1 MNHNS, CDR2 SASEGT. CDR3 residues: CASSEGVSVANVLTF. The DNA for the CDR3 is TGTGCCAGCAGTGAAGGGGTCTCTGTGGCCAACGTCCTTACTTTC.

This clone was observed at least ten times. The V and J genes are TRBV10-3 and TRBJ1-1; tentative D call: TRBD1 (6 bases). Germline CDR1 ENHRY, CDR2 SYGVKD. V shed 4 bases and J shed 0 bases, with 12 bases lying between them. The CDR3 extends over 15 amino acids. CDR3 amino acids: CAISARGAMNTEAFF. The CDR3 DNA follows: TGTGCCATCAGTGCGAGGGGGGCCATGAACACTGAAGCTTTCTTT.

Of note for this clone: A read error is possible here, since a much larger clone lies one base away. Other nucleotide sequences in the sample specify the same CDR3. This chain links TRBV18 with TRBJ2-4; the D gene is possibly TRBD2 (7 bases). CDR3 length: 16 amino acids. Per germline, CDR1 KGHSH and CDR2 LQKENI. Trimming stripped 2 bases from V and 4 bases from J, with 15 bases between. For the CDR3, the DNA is TGTGCCAGCTCACCAGCGGGGGCAGGGACAAAAAACATTCAGTACTTC. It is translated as CASSPAGAGTKNIQYF.

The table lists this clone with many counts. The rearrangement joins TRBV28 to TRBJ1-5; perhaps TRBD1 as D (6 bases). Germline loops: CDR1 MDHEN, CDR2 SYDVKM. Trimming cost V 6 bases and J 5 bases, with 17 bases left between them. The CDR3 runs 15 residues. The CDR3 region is CASREAGGGHQPQHF. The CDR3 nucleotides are TGTGCCAGCAGGGAGGCAGGTGGGGGCCATCAGCCCCAGCATTTT.

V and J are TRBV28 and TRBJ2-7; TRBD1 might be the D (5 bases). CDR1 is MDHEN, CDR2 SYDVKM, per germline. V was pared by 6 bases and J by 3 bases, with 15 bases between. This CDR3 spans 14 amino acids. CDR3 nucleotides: TGTGCCAGCAGCGGCAGGGCTTGGATCTACGAGCAGTACTTC. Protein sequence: CASSGRAWIYEQYF.

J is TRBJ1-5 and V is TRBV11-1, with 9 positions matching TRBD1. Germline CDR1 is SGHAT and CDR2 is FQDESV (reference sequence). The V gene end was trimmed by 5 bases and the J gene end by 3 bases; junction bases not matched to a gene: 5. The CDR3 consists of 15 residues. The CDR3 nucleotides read TGTGCCAGCAGCGTTGGGACAGGGCACAATCAGCCCCAGCATTTT. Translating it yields CASSVGTGHNQPQHF.

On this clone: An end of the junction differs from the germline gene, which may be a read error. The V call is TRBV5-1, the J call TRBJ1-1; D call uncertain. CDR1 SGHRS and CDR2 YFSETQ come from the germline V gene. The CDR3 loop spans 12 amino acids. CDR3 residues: CTSIPGEDEAFF. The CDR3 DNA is TGCACCAGCATCCCGGGAGAAGATGAAGCTTTCTTT.

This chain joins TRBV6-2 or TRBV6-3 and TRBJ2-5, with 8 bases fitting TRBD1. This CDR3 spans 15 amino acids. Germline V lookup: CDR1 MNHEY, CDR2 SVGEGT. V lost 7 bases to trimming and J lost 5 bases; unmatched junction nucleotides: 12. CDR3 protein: CASTRTGQGRETQYF. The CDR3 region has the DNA TGTGCCAGCACCCGAACCGGACAGGGCCGGGAGACCCAGTACTTC.

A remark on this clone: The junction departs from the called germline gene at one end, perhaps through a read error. Here the CDR3 reads CANSTGSRASYEQYF. In DNA form, the CDR3 reads TGTGCCAACAGTACCGGGAGCCGAGCTTCCTACGAGCAGTACTTC. The chain joins TRBV6-1 to TRBJ2-7; D perhaps matches TRBD2 (6 bases). The length of the CDR3 is 15 residues. CDR1 is MNHNS, CDR2 SASEGT, per germline.

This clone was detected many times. CDR3 nucleotide sequence: TGCGCCAGCAGCTTTGAGGCGCTGAACACTGAAGCTTTCTTT. Translated, it gives CASSFEALNTEAFF. This chain connects TRBV5-1 to TRBJ1-1; D is ambiguous. The CDR3 totals 14 residues. The germline gives CDR1 SGHRS, CDR2 YFSETQ. Trimming cost V 2 bases and J 0 bases, with 8 bases left between them.

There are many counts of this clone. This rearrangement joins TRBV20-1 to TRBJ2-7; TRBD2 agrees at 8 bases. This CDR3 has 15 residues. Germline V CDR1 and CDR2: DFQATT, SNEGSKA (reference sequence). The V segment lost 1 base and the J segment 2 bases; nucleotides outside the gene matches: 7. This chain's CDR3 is CSARGIAGPTYEQYF. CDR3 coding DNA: TGCAGTGCTAGAGGAATAGCGGGGCCGACCTACGAGCAGTACTTC.

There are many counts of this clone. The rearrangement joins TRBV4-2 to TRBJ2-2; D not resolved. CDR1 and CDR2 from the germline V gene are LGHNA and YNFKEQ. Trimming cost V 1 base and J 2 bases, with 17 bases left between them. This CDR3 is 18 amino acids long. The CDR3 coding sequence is TGTGCCAGCAGCCAAGGGCTTCTAAGCGAGCGCAACACCGGGGAGCTGTTTTTT. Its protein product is CASSQGLLSERNTGELFF.

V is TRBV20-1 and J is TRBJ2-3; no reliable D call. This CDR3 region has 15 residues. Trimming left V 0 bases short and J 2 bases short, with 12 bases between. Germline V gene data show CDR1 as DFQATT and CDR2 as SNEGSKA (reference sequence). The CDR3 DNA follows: TGCAGTGCTAGAGATCAGGCAAACCCCACAGATACGCAGTATTTT. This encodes CSARDQANPTDTQYF.

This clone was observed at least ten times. The CDR3 reads CASRAGGLDIQYF. The DNA for the CDR3 is TGTGCCAGCAGGGCGGGAGGGCTGGACATTCAGTACTTC. The chain is built from TRBV28 and TRBJ2-4; TRBD2 aligns across 9 bases. CDR3 length: 13 amino acids. The J segment lost 8 bases and the V segment lost 6 bases, leaving 5 bases of the junction unmatched. Germline loops: CDR1 MDHEN, CDR2 SYDVKM.

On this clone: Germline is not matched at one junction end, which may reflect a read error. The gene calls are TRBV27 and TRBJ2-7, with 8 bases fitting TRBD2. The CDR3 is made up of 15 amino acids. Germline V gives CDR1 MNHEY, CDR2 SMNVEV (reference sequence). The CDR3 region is CASRLGTRGSVEQYF. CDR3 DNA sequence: TGTGCTAGCAGACTAGGGACTAGAGGGAGCGTAGAGCAGTACTTC.

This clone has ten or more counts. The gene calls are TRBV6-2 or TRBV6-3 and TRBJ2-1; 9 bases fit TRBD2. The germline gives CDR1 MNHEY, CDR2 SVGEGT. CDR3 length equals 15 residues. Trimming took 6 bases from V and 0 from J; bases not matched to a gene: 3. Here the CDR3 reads CASRSAGGSYNEQFF. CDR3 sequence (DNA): TGTGCCAGCAGGTCAGCGGGGGGCTCCTACAATGAGCAGTTCTTC.